This TCR beta chain was identified in a study of shared clonotypes between healthy human individuals. This clone has only a few counts. Clones were read by immunoSEQ multiplex PCR, and TCRdb kept only the in-frame ones, dropping some. The sample records around 500,000 clones, roughly 85% being singletons. CDR3 length: 13 amino acids. Losses at the gene ends were 6 bases for V and 4 bases for J; bases not matched to a gene: 4. Germline CDR1 SQVTM, CDR2 ANQGSEA. The chain employs TRBV29-1 and TRBJ2-1, with 9 nucleotides matching TRBD2. The specimen sequenced was PBMCs. The receptor's source is a woman aged 40 to 50 in good health. Some clones in this sample may be carry-over from other donors' samples. In DNA, the CDR3 is TGCAGCGTCATGACTAGCGGATACAATGAGCAGTTCTTC. Translation: CSVMTSGYNEQFF.